These 14 T cell receptor beta chains came from one sample sequenced in a study of T cells in Graves' hyperthyroidism and ophthalmopathy. TCR beta CDR3 regions were amplified from RNA. When the TCR CDR3 underwent first-round RT-PCR, the HTBI primer set was used. MiXCR was run by TCRdb on the multiplex PCR reads, yielding one entry per CDR3 protein. The sample holds 250,000 to 300,000 distinct CDR3 sequences, about 14% seen once. Sequencing used blood. The receptors shown here come from a woman in her 40s with Graves' hyperthyroidism that later progressed to Graves' ophthalmopathy.

The table lists this clonotype with a few counts. This chain joins TRBV19 and TRBJ1-6; D remains ambiguous. Per the germline V gene, CDR1 is LNHDA and CDR2 is SQIVND (reference sequence). V shed 6 bases and J shed 8 bases, with 8 bases lying between them. This CDR3 is 12 amino acids long. The CDR3 nucleotides are TGTGCCAGTAGCCTCGGGTATTCACCCCTCCACTTT. Its translation is CASSLGYSPLHF.

The chain has TRBV27 and TRBJ2-2; D might be TRBD1 or TRBD2, each matching 5 bases. This CDR3 spans 13 amino acids. Trimming cost V 4 bases and J 13 bases, with 16 bases left between them. Germline V gives CDR1 MNHEY, CDR2 SMNVEV (reference sequence). In DNA, the CDR3 is TGTGCCAGCAGTTGGCAGGGTGCTGGAGGGCTGTTTTTT. Translated: CASSWQGAGGLFF.

This clonotype was counted many times. The rearrangement links TRBV12-3 or TRBV12-4 to TRBJ1-1; the D is unclear. The CDR3 extends over 14 amino acids. With 5 bases removed from V and 4 bases from J, the gap between germline ends came to 14 bases. The CDR3 region has the DNA TGTGCCAGCAGTGTGACACCCCAAGGCACTGAAGCTTTCTTT. This translates into CASSVTPQGTEAFF.

The table lists this clonotype with many counts. The chain has TRBV11-2 and TRBJ2-2, with D uncertain. The V end lost 0 bases, the J end lost 1 base, and 12 bases lay between the germline ends. Germline CDR1 is SGHAT and CDR2 is FQNNGV. The CDR3 is made up of 17 amino acids. CDR3 coding DNA: TGTGCCAGCAGCTTAGAACGGCCACTCCTGAACACCGGGGAGCTGTTTTTT. It encodes CASSLERPLLNTGELFF.

There are a few counts of this clonotype. The gene calls are TRBV4-1 and TRBJ2-7; D is tentatively TRBD1 or TRBD2 (6 bases each). This CDR3 region has 15 residues. The V gene's germline CDR1 is MGHRA and CDR2 YSYEKL. V gave up 1 base and J gave up 0 bases, with 10 bases separating them. Written as DNA, the CDR3 is TGCGCCAGCAGCCAAGGAACGGGGGCCTCCTACGAGCAGTACTTC. This codes for CASSQGTGASYEQYF.

This clonotype was detected many times. The chain couples TRBV27 to TRBJ1-4; possible D gene TRBD1, 6 bases. The V gene lost 3 bases and the J gene lost 2 bases, with 19 bases spanning the gap. The CDR3 has 18 amino acids. Germline CDR1 reads MNHEY; CDR2 reads SMNVEV (reference sequence). Written as DNA, the CDR3 is TGTGCCAGCAGTTTCCCAAGTCCGACAGGTTCGACTAATGAAAAACTGTTTTTT. It specifies CASSFPSPTGSTNEKLFF.

This clonotype has at least ten counts. V usage is TRBV6-1 and J usage is TRBJ2-3; 13 bases line up with TRBD2. Trimming took 5 bases from V and 4 from J; bases not matched to a gene: 6. Germline CDR1 and CDR2: MNHNS and SASEGT. The CDR3 has 16 amino acids. The CDR3 here is CASSSGTSGNPDTQYF. Written as DNA, the CDR3 is TGTGCCAGCAGTTCCGGGACTAGCGGGAACCCAGATACGCAGTATTTT.

Worth noting for this clonotype: Compared with germline, one end of the junction differs, possibly owing to a read error. The rearrangement joins TRBV11-2 to TRBJ2-1; 9 nucleotides line up with TRBD2. The CDR3 sequence is 20 residues long. Looked up from germline, CDR1 is SGHAT and CDR2 is FQNNGV. The CDR3 nucleotides read TGTGCCAGCAGCTCACTAGCGGGCCGGGGGCGGACGAGGGACTACAATCAGCAGTTCTTC. Its protein is CASSSLAGRGRTRDYNQQFF.

Ten or more counts support this clonotype. V usage is TRBV12-3 or TRBV12-4 and J usage is TRBJ1-4; a possible D gene is TRBD1 (5 bases). The CDR3 runs to 15 residues. Trimming left V 5 bases short and J 8 bases short, with 18 bases between. The chain's CDR3 is CASSPYTGYGEKLFF. The CDR3 coding sequence is TGTGCCAGCAGTCCCTACACAGGCTATGGCGAAAAACTGTTTTTT.

At least ten counts were recorded for this clonotype. V and J are TRBV15 and TRBJ1-1; D remains unclear. CDR3 length: 14 residues. From germline, CDR1 is LNHNV and CDR2 YYDKDF (reference sequence). Between the trimmed V and J ends, which lost 0 bases and 3 bases, there was a span of 8 bases. The CDR3 sequence is CATSREPVDTEAFF. For the CDR3, the DNA is TGTGCCACCAGCAGAGAGCCGGTGGACACTGAAGCTTTCTTT.

This clonotype was seen ten or more times. The rearrangement links TRBV12-3 or TRBV12-4 to TRBJ2-7; the D gene could be TRBD1 or TRBD2 (6 bases each). Trimming pared 1 base from V and 2 bases from J, leaving 12 bases between. The CDR3 has 15 residues. CDR3 sequence reads: CASSLEQGGAYEQYF. The CDR3 nucleotides are TGTGCCAGCAGTTTAGAACAGGGAGGCGCCTACGAGCAGTACTTC.

This chain joins TRBV6-1 and TRBJ1-1; D is possibly TRBD1 (5 bases). The CDR3 is 13 residues long. Germline V gene lookup returns CDR1 MNHNS and CDR2 SASEGT. Deletions cut 6 bases from V and 0 bases from J, with 8 bases between. CDR3 nucleotides: TGTGCCAGCAGGGGACGACTGAACACTGAAGCTTTCTTT. Translating it yields CASRGRLNTEAFF.

This clonotype was seen ten or more times. This sequence joins TRBV28 and TRBJ1-5; TRBD1 matches 7 bases. The germline CDR1 and CDR2 sequences are MDHEN and SYDVKM. Unmatched junction bases numbered 15, after V lost 8 bases and J lost 5 bases. The CDR3 runs 16 residues. CDR3: CASRHRTGARDQPQHF. The CDR3 nucleotides read TGTGCCAGCCGCCACAGAACAGGGGCGAGGGATCAGCCCCAGCATTTT.

This clonotype was seen a single time. CDR3 region: CASSTPGTSDTDTQYF. CDR3 bases: TGTGCCAGCAGCACTCCCGGGACTAGCGACACAGATACGCAGTATTTT. The rearrangement joins TRBV28 to TRBJ2-3; TRBD2 matches 10 bases. After removal of 6 bases from V and 2 bases from J, the junction contained 8 bases not matched to a gene. Germline V gene sequence: CDR1 MDHEN, CDR2 SYDVKM. The CDR3 has 16 residues. Full variable domain (remainder filled in from reference TRBV28 and TRBJ2-3): DVKVTQSSRYLVKRTGEKVFLECVQDMDHENMFWYRQDPGLGLRLIYFSYDVKMKEKGDIPEGYSVSREKKERFSLILESASTNQTSMYLCASSTPGTSDTDTQYFGPGTRLTVL.